This is a list of T cell receptor beta chains from one sample in a study of blood T cell repertoires in COVID-19. Generated by immunoSEQ multiplex PCR, the TCRdb table keeps only in-frame clones and is missing some. The sample carries approximately 260,000 clones, 86% recorded once. The sample taken for sequencing was peripheral blood. These receptors were taken from a man aged 18 to 30 with active or convalescent COVID-19. Both conserved end residues are part of each CDR3. D genes are given only for firm matches. Only some rows state a clone size, as once, few, many or a class for expanded clones.

CDR3 protein: CASSVYRGDTGELFF
CDR3 DNA: TGTGCCAGCAGCGTATACAGGGGTGACACCGGGGAGCTGTTTTTT
CDR3 length: 15
V gene: TRBV9
J gene: TRBJ2-2
clone size: NA
D gene: TRBD1

CDR3 protein: CASSEQALAGVYEQYF
CDR3 DNA: TGTGCCAGCAGTGAACAAGCTCTAGCGGGGGTCTACGAGCAGTACTTC
CDR3 length: 16
V gene: TRBV2
J gene: TRBJ2-7
clone size: NA
D gene: TRBD2

CDR3 protein: CASSHQDSPNNYGYTF
CDR3 DNA: TGTGCCAGCAGCCACCAGGACAGCCCGAACAACTATGGCTACACCTTC
CDR3 length: 16
V gene: TRBV3-1/TRBV3-2
J gene: TRBJ1-2
clone size: few
D gene: NA

CDR3 protein: CASSSQGSGSGNTIYF
CDR3 DNA: TGTGCCAGCAGTTCCCAAGGGAGTGGCTCTGGAAACACCATATATTTT
CDR3 length: 16
V gene: TRBV2
J gene: TRBJ1-3
clone size: NA
D gene: NA

CDR3 protein: CASSSGQNYGYTF
CDR3 DNA: TGTGCCAGCAGCTCGGGACAGAACTATGGCTACACCTTC
CDR3 length: 13
V gene: TRBV5-6
J gene: TRBJ1-2
clone size: NA
D gene: TRBD1

CDR3 protein: CATSRDRPGEQYF
CDR3 DNA: TGTGCCACCAGCAGAGATCGTCCAGGCGAGCAGTACTTC
CDR3 length: 13
V gene: TRBV15
J gene: TRBJ2-7
clone size: NA
D gene: NA

CDR3 protein: CASSLVQSYGYTF
CDR3 DNA: TGTGCCAGCAGTTTGGTACAGTCCTATGGCTACACCTTC
CDR3 length: 13
V gene: TRBV28
J gene: TRBJ1-2
clone size: NA
D gene: NA

CDR3 protein: CASSDPSPTNNEQFF
CDR3 DNA: TGTGCCAGCAGTGACCCATCCCCGACTAACAATGAGCAGTTCTTC
CDR3 length: 15
V gene: TRBV6-1
J gene: TRBJ2-1
clone size: many
D gene: NA

CDR3 protein: CASSPALDRSNEKLFF
CDR3 DNA: TGTGCCAGCAGCCCCGCCCTGGACAGGTCTAATGAAAAACTGTTTTTT
CDR3 length: 16
V gene: TRBV28
J gene: TRBJ1-4
clone size: few
D gene: TRBD1

CDR3 protein: CASSGQGQQPYNEQFF
CDR3 DNA: TGTGCCAGCAGCGGACAGGGACAGCAGCCCTACAATGAGCAGTTCTTC
CDR3 length: 16
V gene: TRBV9
J gene: TRBJ2-1
clone size: NA
D gene: TRBD1

CDR3 protein: CASSLGVNYGYTF
CDR3 DNA: TGTGCCAGCAGCTTGGGCGTGAACTATGGCTACACCTTC
CDR3 length: 13
V gene: TRBV5-6
J gene: TRBJ1-2
clone size: few
D gene: NA

CDR3 protein: CASSDIENTQYF
CDR3 DNA: TGTGCCAGCAGTGATATCGAGAATACGCAGTATTTT
CDR3 length: 12
V gene: TRBV2
J gene: TRBJ2-3
clone size: NA
D gene: NA

CDR3 protein: CASRVGASPVNYGYTF
CDR3 DNA: TGTGCCAGCAGGGTTGGGGCCTCCCCTGTGAACTATGGCTACACCTTC
CDR3 length: 16
V gene: TRBV27
J gene: TRBJ1-2
clone size: NA
D gene: NA

CDR3 protein: CASSVDGWNTGELFF
CDR3 DNA: TGTGCCAGCAGCGTAGACGGGTGGAACACCGGGGAGCTGTTTTTT
CDR3 length: 15
V gene: TRBV9
J gene: TRBJ2-2
clone size: few
D gene: NA

CDR3 protein: CASSPGPGLLIF
CDR3 DNA: TGTGCCAGCAGTCCCGGCCCGGGACTATTAATTTTT
CDR3 length: 12
V gene: TRBV6-5
J gene: TRBJ2-3
clone size: NA
D gene: TRBD2

CDR3 protein: CASSQDGEQYF
CDR3 DNA: TGTGCCAGCAGCCAAGACGGCGAGCAGTACTTC
CDR3 length: 11
V gene: TRBV4-2
J gene: TRBJ2-7
clone size: NA
D gene: NA

CDR3 protein: CASSQDLGTSFYEQYF
CDR3 DNA: TGTGCCAGCAGCCAAGACCTCGGGACTAGCTTTTACGAGCAGTACTTC
CDR3 length: 16
V gene: TRBV3-1/TRBV3-2
J gene: TRBJ2-7
clone size: NA
D gene: TRBD2